This TCR beta chain was obtained from a study of blood T cells in healthy people across ages. Drawing of peripheral blood yielded about 9.6 milliliters from each donor. Isolation yielded PBMCs, at least 7 million per sample, in every case. Germline CDR1 is SQVTM and CDR2 is ANQGSEA. V gave up 4 bases and J gave up 1 base, with 7 bases separating them. The CDR3 sequence is 12 residues long. This clonotype occurred a few times. What it binds is unknown. A second PCR of about 6 to 12 cycles used a sample-barcoded 5' primer and a J-beta primer mix. TCRdb reprocessed the 5' RACE reads via MiXCR and lists one record per CDR3 protein. The data hold roughly 730,000 distinct CDR3 sequences, with 56% observed a single time. Overall study findings and caveats: A strong correlation was seen between TCR beta diversity and naive T cell percentage. The recorded TCR beta diversity per million T cells decreased in a roughly linear manner with age.

Material for sequencing was blood. The receptor's source is a man aged 35 to 55 in good health. The chain combines TRBV29-1 with TRBJ1-2; tentative D call: TRBD1 (5 bases). CDR3 region: CSVAGGNYGYTF. The CDR3 region has the DNA TGCAGCGTTGCCGGGGGTAACTATGGCTACACCTTC.